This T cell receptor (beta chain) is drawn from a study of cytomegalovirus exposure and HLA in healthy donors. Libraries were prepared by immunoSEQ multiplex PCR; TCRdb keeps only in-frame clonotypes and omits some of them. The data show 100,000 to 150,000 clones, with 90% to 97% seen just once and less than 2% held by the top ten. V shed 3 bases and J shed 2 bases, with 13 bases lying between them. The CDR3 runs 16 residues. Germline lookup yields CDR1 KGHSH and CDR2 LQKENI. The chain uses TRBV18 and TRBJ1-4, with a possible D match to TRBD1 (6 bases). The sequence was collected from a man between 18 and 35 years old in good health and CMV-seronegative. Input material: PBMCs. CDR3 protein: CASSPQGFATNEKLFF. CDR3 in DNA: TGTGCCAGCTCACCGCAGGGGTTTGCGACTAATGAAAAACTGTTTTTT.